What follows are 16 T cell receptor beta chains derived from one specimen sequenced in a study of PD-L1 blockade in urothelial cancer. Time point indicated: peripheral blood 6 weeks after treatment start. The repertoire was sequenced with immunoSEQ multiplex PCR; TCRdb's copy has only in-frame clones and lacks some. The top ten clones hold more than 1.5% of a sample with some 120,000 clones, around nine tenths of them seen once. The sample consisted of PBMCs, taken around atezolizumab (anti-PD-L1) treatment. These receptor sequences come from a man in his sixties with urothelial cancer.

The V call is TRBV7-8, the J call TRBJ2-7, with TRBD1 matching 8 bases. CDR1 is SGHVS and CDR2 is FQNEAQ in the germline V gene. The CDR3 totals 15 residues. The trim removed 2 bases at V and 6 bases at J, leaving 9 bases unmatched. The CDR3 nucleotides read TGTGCCAGCAGCTTAACTTGGACAGGGCAGGGCGAGCAGTACTTC. It encodes CASSLTWTGQGEQYF. The full variable domain, in which reference TRBV7-8 and TRBJ2-7 provide the parts outside the CDR3, is GAGVSQSPRYKVAKRGQDVALRCDPISGHVSLFWYQQALGQGPEFLTYFQNEAQLDKSGLPSDRFFAERPEGSVSTLKIQRTQQEDSAVYLCASSLTWTGQGEQYFGPGTRLTVT.

This chain's CDR3 is CSVGTGTVTEAFF. CDR3 nucleotides: TGCAGCGTGGGGACAGGGACGGTCACTGAAGCTTTCTTT. V usage is TRBV29-1 and J usage is TRBJ1-1; 9 bases line up with TRBD1. V lost 6 bases and J lost 4; bases outside the gene matches: 6. This CDR3 comprises 13 residues. The V gene's germline CDR1 is SQVTM and CDR2 ANQGSEA.

This clone was observed a single time. The CDR3: CASSIGVYNEQFF. The CDR3 coding sequence is TGTGCCAGCAGCATCGGGGTCTACAATGAGCAGTTCTTC. The gene calls are TRBV9 and TRBJ2-1; a possible D gene is TRBD2 (5 bases). This CDR3 is built from 13 residues. CDR1 and CDR2 from the germline V gene are SGDLS and YYNGEE. V gave up 4 bases and J gave up 3 bases, with 8 bases separating them.

This clone was detected only once. This sequence joins TRBV5-5 and TRBJ2-7, with TRBD1 matching 7 bases. From germline, CDR1 is SGHKS and CDR2 YYEKEE (reference sequence). The CDR3 has 15 residues. Trimming at V came to 0 bases and at J to 4 bases, leaving 7 bases not matched to a gene. DNA of the CDR3: TGTGCCAGCAGCTTGGAAGGGGGCAATAGGTACGAGCAGTACTTC. Its translation: CASSLEGGNRYEQYF. The full variable domain, rest sourced from reference TRBV5-5 and TRBJ2-7, is DAGVTQSPTHLIKTRGQQVTLRCSPISGHKSVSWYQQVLGQGPQFIFQYYEKEERGRGNFPDRFSARQFPNYSSELNVNALLLGDSALYLCASSLEGGNRYEQYFGPGTRLTVT.

This rearrangement joins TRBV5-6 to TRBJ1-1; D gene ambiguous. The germline V and J ends were trimmed by 1 base and 9 bases, with 10 bases remaining between them. This CDR3 has 12 amino acids. Per the germline V gene, CDR1 is SGHDT and CDR2 is YYEEEE. The CDR3 region has the DNA TGTGCCAGCAGCTTGAGCGCGGGTAAAGCTTTCTTT. It yields the protein CASSLSAGKAFF.

The chain combines TRBV9 with TRBJ1-5; tentatively, D is TRBD1 (5 bases). The CDR3 runs to 15 residues. In germline, CDR1 is SGDLS, CDR2 YYNGEE. V dropped 4 bases and J dropped 8 bases, with 19 bases sitting between them. CDR3 sequence reads: CASSPPEGAEEPQHF. The CDR3 DNA reads TGTGCCAGCAGCCCCCCCGAAGGGGCAGAGGAGCCCCAGCATTTT.

V and J are TRBV7-3 and TRBJ1-1; possible D gene TRBD1, 5 bases. Between the trimmed V and J ends, which lost 1 base and 5 bases, there was a span of 11 bases. CDR1 and CDR2 (germline): SGHTA, FQGTGA. CDR3 length equals 14 residues. As DNA, the CDR3 is TGTGCCAGCAGCTTAATGGCAGACAGTACTGAAGCTTTCTTT. Encoded protein: CASSLMADSTEAFF.

The rearrangement joins TRBV27 to TRBJ1-1; 7 positions agree with TRBD1. The CDR3 loop spans 16 amino acids. J was trimmed by 6 bases and V by 6 bases; bases with no gene match: 16. Per the germline V gene, CDR1 is MNHEY and CDR2 is SMNVEV (reference sequence). The DNA for the CDR3 is TGTGCCAGCAGCCGGACAGGAGGGCTTCTTGGATCTGAAGCTTTCTTT. This translates into CASSRTGGLLGSEAFF.

The chain has TRBV21-1 and TRBJ1-5; TRBD1 is the table's D call, not checked against the DNA. TRBV21-1 is an annotated pseudogene. There are 18 residues in the CDR3. CDR3 region: CASSPREAGQEPNQPQHF. For the CDR3, the DNA is TGTGCCAGCAGCCCTCGGGAAGCGGGACAGGAGCCTAATCAGCCCCAGCATTTT.

The V gene is TRBV19, the J gene TRBJ2-5; the match to TRBD2 covers 8 bases. V was pared by 8 bases and J by 2 bases, with 4 bases of the junction left unmatched. The CDR3 has 13 residues. Germline loops: CDR1 LNHDA, CDR2 SQIVND (reference sequence). Written as DNA, the CDR3 is TGTGCCAGTGGAGCGGGGGCTCAAGAGACCCAGTACTTC. It is translated as CASGAGAQETQYF.

This clone appeared once. V gene TRBV19 combines with J gene TRBJ1-5; D is ambiguous. The CDR3 covers 13 residues. V lost 1 base and J lost 5, with 6 bases in between. Germline lookup yields CDR1 LNHDA and CDR2 SQIVND (reference sequence). The CDR3 sequence: CASSIGDYQPQHF. The CDR3 DNA follows: TGTGCCAGTAGTATAGGAGACTATCAGCCCCAGCATTTT.

This chain links TRBV5-4 with TRBJ2-6; tentatively, D is TRBD1 (5 bases). Trimming left V 3 bases short and J 0 bases short, with 7 bases between. CDR1 is SGHNT and CDR2 is YYREEE in the germline V gene (reference sequence). The length of the CDR3 is 15 residues. CDR3 nucleotides: TGTGCCAGCAGCTGGCAGGGCTCTGGGGCCAACGTCCTGACTTTC. Translating gives CASSWQGSGANVLTF.

This clone was picked up one time. This chain connects TRBV5-1 to TRBJ2-3, with TRBD2 matching over 7 bases. CDR1 SGHRS and CDR2 YFSETQ come from the germline V gene. This CDR3 contains 15 residues. The trim removed 4 bases at V and 1 base at J, leaving 6 bases unmatched. CDR3 loop: CASSPQGGGTDTQYF. Written as DNA, the CDR3 is TGCGCCAGCAGCCCCCAGGGAGGGGGCACAGATACGCAGTATTTT.

This rearrangement joins TRBV18 to TRBJ2-7, with 13 bases fitting TRBD2. The CDR3 runs to 15 residues. Trimming at V came to 2 bases and at J to 7 bases, leaving 5 bases not matched to a gene. The germline V gene encodes CDR1 KGHSH and CDR2 LQKENI. This CDR3 reads CASSPRLAGGREQYF. CDR3 bases: TGTGCCAGCTCACCAAGACTAGCGGGAGGTAGGGAGCAGTACTTC.

The rearrangement links TRBV9 to TRBJ1-3, with D tentatively TRBD1 (5 bases). V was pared by 5 bases and J by 0 bases, with 12 bases between. CDR3 length equals 15 residues. Germline V gives CDR1 SGDLS, CDR2 YYNGEE. The CDR3 protein is CASRGTGSSGNTIYF. In DNA, the CDR3 is TGTGCCAGCAGGGGAACAGGCAGCTCTGGAAACACCATATATTTT.

This clone was seen only once. The chain joins TRBV5-1 to TRBJ2-5; 8 bases agree with TRBD2. Germline loops: CDR1 SGHRS, CDR2 YFSETQ. J gave up 5 bases and V 0 bases, and 6 bases lay outside the gene matches. This CDR3 has 15 amino acids. The CDR3 loop is CASSLAGTRVETQYF. The CDR3 DNA is TGCGCCAGCAGCTTGGCTGGGACTAGAGTGGAGACCCAGTACTTC. The full variable domain, with the rest looked up from reference TRBV5-1 and TRBJ2-5, is KAGVTQTPRYLIKTRGQQVTLSCSPISGHRSVSWYQQTPGQGLQFLFEYFSETQRNKGNFPGRFSGRQFSNSRSEMNVSTLELGDSALYLCASSLAGTRVETQYFGPGTRLLVL.